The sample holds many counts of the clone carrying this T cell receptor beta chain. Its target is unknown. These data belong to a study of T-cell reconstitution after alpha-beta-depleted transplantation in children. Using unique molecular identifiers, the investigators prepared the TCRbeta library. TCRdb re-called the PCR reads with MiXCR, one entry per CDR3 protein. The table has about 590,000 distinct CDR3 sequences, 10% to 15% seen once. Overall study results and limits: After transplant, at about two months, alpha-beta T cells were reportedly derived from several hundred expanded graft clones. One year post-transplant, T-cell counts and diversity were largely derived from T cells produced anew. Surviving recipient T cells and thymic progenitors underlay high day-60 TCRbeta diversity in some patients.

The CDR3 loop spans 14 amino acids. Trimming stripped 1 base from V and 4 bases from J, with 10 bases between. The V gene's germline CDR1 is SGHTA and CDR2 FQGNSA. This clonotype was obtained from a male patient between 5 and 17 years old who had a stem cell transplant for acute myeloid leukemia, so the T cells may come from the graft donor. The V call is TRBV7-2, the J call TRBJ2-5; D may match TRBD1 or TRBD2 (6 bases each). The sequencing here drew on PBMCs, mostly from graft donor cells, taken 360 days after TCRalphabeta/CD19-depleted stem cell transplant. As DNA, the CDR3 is TGTGCCAGCAGCTTAGGCGGAGGGGGAGAGACCCAGTACTTC. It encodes CASSLGGGGETQYF.